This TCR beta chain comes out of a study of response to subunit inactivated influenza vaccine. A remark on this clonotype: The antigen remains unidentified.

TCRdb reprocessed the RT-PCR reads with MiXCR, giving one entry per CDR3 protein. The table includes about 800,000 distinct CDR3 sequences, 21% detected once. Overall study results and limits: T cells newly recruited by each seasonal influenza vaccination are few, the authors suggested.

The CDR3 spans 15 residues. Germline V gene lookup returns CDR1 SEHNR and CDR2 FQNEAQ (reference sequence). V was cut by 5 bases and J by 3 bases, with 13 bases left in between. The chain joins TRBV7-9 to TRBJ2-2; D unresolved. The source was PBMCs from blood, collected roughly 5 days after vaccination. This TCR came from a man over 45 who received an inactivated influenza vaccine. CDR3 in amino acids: CASSREMAYTGELFF. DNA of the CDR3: TGTGCCAGCAGCCGTGAGATGGCGTACACCGGGGAGCTGTTTTTT.